This TCR beta chain stems from a study of T-cell reconstitution after alpha-beta-depleted transplantation in children. This clonotype was observed a few times. The CDR3 runs 16 residues. The germline gives CDR1 MNHNS, CDR2 SASEGT. V lost 6 bases and J lost 8; bases outside the gene matches: 13. During its preparation, the TCRbeta library received unique molecular identifiers. MiXCR, run by TCRdb on the PCR reads, gives a single entry per CDR3 protein. The data show 500,000 to 600,000 distinct CDR3 sequences, 32% seen once. This sequence joins TRBV6-1 and TRBJ1-2; 12 bases are a match to TRBD1. The sequences come from PBMCs from the stem cell graft donor, collected from the stem cell graft. The clonotype comes from a human donor who donated a stem cell graft to a child with aplastic anemia. The CDR3 DNA reads as TGTGCCAGCAGAGGGGGAGGGACAGGGGGCGCGGGAGGCTACACCTTC. Its translation: CASRGGGTGGAGGYTF.